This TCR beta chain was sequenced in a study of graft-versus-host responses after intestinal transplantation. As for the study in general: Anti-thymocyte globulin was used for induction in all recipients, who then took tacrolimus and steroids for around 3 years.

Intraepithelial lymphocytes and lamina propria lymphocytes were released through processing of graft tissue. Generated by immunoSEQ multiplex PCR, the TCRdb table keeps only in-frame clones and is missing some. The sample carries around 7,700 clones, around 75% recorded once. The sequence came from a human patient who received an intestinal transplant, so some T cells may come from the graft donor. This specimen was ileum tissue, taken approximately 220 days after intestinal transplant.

CDR3 coding DNA: TGTGCCAGCAGCGTAGGTCTGGGGGAGGCAGTTAATGAAAAACTGTTTTTT. It yields the protein CASSVGLGEAVNEKLFF. This chain uses TRBV9 with TRBJ1-4; weak D call: TRBD1 (5 bases). The CDR3 runs to 17 residues. V was cut by 0 bases and J by 4 bases, with 16 bases left in between. CDR1 and CDR2 from the germline V gene are SGDLS and YYNGEE.